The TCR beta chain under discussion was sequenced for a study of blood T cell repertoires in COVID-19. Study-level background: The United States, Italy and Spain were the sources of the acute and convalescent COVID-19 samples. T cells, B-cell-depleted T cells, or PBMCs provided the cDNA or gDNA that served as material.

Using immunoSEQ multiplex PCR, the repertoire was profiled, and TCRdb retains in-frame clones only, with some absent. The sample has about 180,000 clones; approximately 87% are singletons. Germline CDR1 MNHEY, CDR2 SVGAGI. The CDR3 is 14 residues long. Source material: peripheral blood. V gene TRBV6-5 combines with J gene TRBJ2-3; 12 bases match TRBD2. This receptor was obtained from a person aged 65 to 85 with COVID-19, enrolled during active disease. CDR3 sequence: CASKLAGGSDTQYF. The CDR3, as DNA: TGTGCTTCGAAACTAGCGGGGGGTTCAGATACGCAGTATTTT.